The rows below give T cell receptor beta chains drawn from one sample of a study of T cell repertoires in cytomegalovirus infection. TCRdb re-analysed the reads in MiXCR, keeping a single row per CDR3 protein. Of approximately 750,000 distinct CDR3 sequences listed, roughly 36% are singletons. The sample comprised PBMCs. All receptors come from a human donor in good health (CMV status not recorded). Some clones in this sample may be carry-over from other donors' samples. Each CDR3 is given without its conserved first and last residue. Rows give clone size only sometimes, using once, few, many, or a class for an expanded clone.

TRBV7-8 | NA | ASGLSWGDQPQH
TRBV7-2 | many | ASSLQALYGYT
TRBV7-6 | many | ASSPLARDEQY
TRBV7-2 | few | ASSYRTGNTGELF
TRBV2 | NA | ASSIRESSYNSPLH
TRBV27 | NA | ASRGGGYTEAF
TRBV7-9 | NA | ASSSMGRDFSGNTIY
TRBV20-1 | NA | SARGTGDNSPLH
TRBV28 | few | ASSLKGAVYGYT
TRBV19 | NA | ASSIGQGLYSGANVLT
TRBV29-1 | NA | SVTWALGNTIY
TRBV5-1 | NA | ASSLNAVSGVKLF
TRBV28 | NA | ACSFTLSGQSVKLF
TRBV4-2 | once | ASSQDNPQAGVHEQY
TRBV27 | few | ATGAGETQY
TRBV20-1 | NA | SARGDRGGAYEQY
TRBV6-8 | NA | ATGTYNEQF
TRBV27 | few | ASSLSWASGEQF
TRBV7-4 | many | ASSTPGTGVRGNTIY
TRBV20-1 | NA | SARAEGQGNQPQH
TRBV20-1 | once | SATRGDPKEEKLF
TRBV2 | few | ASTTTGPGANVLT
TRBV6-6 | few | ASSYSIFGSPNTEAF
TRBV7-2 | many | ASSLKIRSYEQY
TRBV29-1 | few | SVEDRKGLAGVEGNEQF
TRBV19 | NA | ASRKSDRDGYGYT
TRBV19 | NA | ARFRYT
TRBV7-2 | few | ASSSKGAGELF
TRBV7-2 | many | ASSHQLQGAGGNQPQH
TRBV6-6 | NA | ASGDSLEELF
TRBV29-1 | few | SVGDSTDTQY
TRBV7-9 | NA | ASSTTAYEEKLF
TRBV6-6 | NA | ASGDRTEY
TRBV14 | few | ASSQESRVPYEQY
TRBV14 | NA | ASSQRRGHTDTQY
TRBV28 | NA | ASSLTPRREKLF
TRBV5-4 | NA | ASSSGGAPLH
TRBV7-2 | many | ASSSGLAGSPPYYNEQF
TRBV7-9 | NA | ASSLVSGGYGYT
TRBV7-2 | many | ASSPDRGPYEQY
TRBV6-2/TRBV6-3 | NA | ASSPSGIEQY
TRBV18 | NA | ASSPGDTSEKLF
TRBV7-2 | many | ASSLGSFRDYRAEQF
TRBV29-1 | NA | SVGNKNTEAF
TRBV14 | NA | ASSHRKPDRILNTEAF
TRBV29-1 | NA | SAGRGNYGYT
TRBV7-4 | few | ASSLTLETKNTEAF